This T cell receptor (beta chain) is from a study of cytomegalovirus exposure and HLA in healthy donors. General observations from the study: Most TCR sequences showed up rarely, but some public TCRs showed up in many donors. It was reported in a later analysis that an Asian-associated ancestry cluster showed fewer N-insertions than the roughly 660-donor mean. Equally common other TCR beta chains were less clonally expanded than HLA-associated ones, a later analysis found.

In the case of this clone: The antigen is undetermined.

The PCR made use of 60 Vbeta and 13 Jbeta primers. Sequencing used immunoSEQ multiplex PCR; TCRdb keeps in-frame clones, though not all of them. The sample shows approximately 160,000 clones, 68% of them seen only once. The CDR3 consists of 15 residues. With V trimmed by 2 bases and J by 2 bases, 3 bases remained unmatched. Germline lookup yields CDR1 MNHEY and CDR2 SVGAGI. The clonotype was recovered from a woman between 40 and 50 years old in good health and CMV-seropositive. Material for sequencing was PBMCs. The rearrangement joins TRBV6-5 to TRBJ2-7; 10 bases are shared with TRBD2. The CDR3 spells CASSYALAGTYEQYF. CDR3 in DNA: TGTGCCAGCAGTTACGCACTAGCGGGAACCTACGAGCAGTACTTC.